These 27 T cell receptor beta chains originate from one sample sequenced in a study of blood T cell repertoires in COVID-19. Profiling relied on immunoSEQ multiplex PCR, and the TCRdb table lists in-frame clones only, not all of them. This sample carries 350,000 to 450,000 clones, just over 90% of them seen once, and the ten largest clones take just over 0.85%. Sequencing was performed on PBMCs or T cells enriched from blood (not recorded which). The receptors come from a woman between 40 and 50 years old who had been exposed to COVID-19.

The chain has TRBV6-5 and TRBJ1-1, with D tentatively TRBD1 (6 bases). The CDR3 loop spans 15 amino acids. Germline V lookup: CDR1 MNHEY, CDR2 SVGAGI. V was shortened by 10 bases and J by 6 bases, with 24 bases between the two germline ends. CDR3 nucleotides: TGTGCCACGACATCGACTCAGGGGTATTCGGCTGAAGCTTTCTTT. Encoded protein: CATTSTQGYSAEAFF.

J is TRBJ1-3 and V is TRBV7-8; TRBD1 might be the D (5 bases). Germline V gene lookup returns CDR1 SGHVS and CDR2 FQNEAQ. This CDR3 region has 13 residues. Trimming shortened V by 4 bases and J by 8 bases, and 12 bases separated the two germline ends. CDR3 in amino acids: CASSWPGEYTIYF. The CDR3 coding sequence is TGTGCCAGCAGCTGGCCGGGGGAATACACCATATATTTT.

The chain uses TRBV30 and TRBJ2-5, with D perhaps matching TRBD2 (6 bases). There are 14 residues in the CDR3. CDR1 is GTSNPN and CDR2 is SVGIG in the germline V gene (reference sequence). V was shortened by 2 bases and J by 0 bases, with 10 bases between the two germline ends. CDR3 residues: CAWSRTKDQETQYF. The DNA of the CDR3 is TGTGCCTGGAGTAGGACTAAAGACCAAGAGACCCAGTACTTC.

The chain uses TRBV9 and TRBJ2-1, with D possibly matching TRBD2 (5 bases). Between the trimmed V and J ends, which lost 3 bases and 5 bases, there was a span of 15 bases. The CDR3 has 15 amino acids. Germline CDR1 SGDLS, CDR2 YYNGEE. This CDR3 reads CASSGGLSVDNEQFF. CDR3 sequence (DNA): TGTGCCAGCAGCGGCGGACTTAGCGTAGACAATGAGCAGTTCTTC.

V is TRBV20-1 and J is TRBJ1-1, with D possibly matching TRBD1 (6 bases). The CDR3 is made up of 11 amino acids. The germline V gene has CDR1 DFQATT and CDR2 SNEGSKA (reference sequence). As DNA, the CDR3 is TGCAGCCCCAGGGGGAACACTGAAGCTTTCTTT. Protein sequence: CSPRGNTEAFF.

The genes are TRBV27 and TRBJ2-1, with 10 nucleotides matching TRBD2. The CDR3 contains 16 residues. V lost 6 bases, J lost 4 bases, and 9 bases stayed unmatched. Germline values: CDR1 MNHEY, CDR2 SMNVEV (reference sequence). The CDR3 bases are TGTGCCAGCAGCCTCCCGGGACTAGCGAGGTACAATGAGCAGTTCTTC. It is translated as CASSLPGLARYNEQFF.

The chain joins TRBV11-2 to TRBJ1-6, with D unclear. The V end was cut by 1 base, the J end by 0 bases, with 10 bases between. This CDR3 spans 17 amino acids. Germline V gives CDR1 SGHAT, CDR2 FQNNGV. CDR3 amino acids: CASSLGPSSSYNSPLHF. CDR3 DNA sequence: TGTGCCAGCAGCTTAGGGCCATCAAGCTCCTATAATTCACCCCTCCACTTT.

The chain joins TRBV12-5 to TRBJ2-2, with 8 bases that match TRBD2. CDR1 and CDR2 (germline): LGHNT, FRNRAP. V shed 0 bases and J 5 bases; nucleotides not matched to a gene: 8. The CDR3 spans 17 residues. CDR3 sequence (DNA): TGTGCTAGTGGTTTGGTACTTTCCGGGGGGGTTACCGGGGAGCTGTTTTTT. Translation: CASGLVLSGGVTGELFF.

The chain recombines TRBV19 with TRBJ1-5; 8 bases fit TRBD1. V dropped 3 bases and J dropped 4; count of bases not matched to a gene: 2. The CDR3 consists of 14 residues. Germline-derived CDR1 and CDR2 are LNHDA and SQIVND (reference sequence). Here the CDR3 DNA reads TGTGCCAGTAGTATTACAGGGGGAAATCAGCCCCAGCATTTT. The encoded protein is CASSITGGNQPQHF.

The chain uses TRBV7-8 and TRBJ2-7; 10 positions agree with TRBD1. Germline V gene sequence: CDR1 SGHVS, CDR2 FQNEAQ. The CDR3 runs 17 residues. V gave up 7 bases and J gave up 5 bases; unmatched junction bases: 17. CDR3 sequence reads: CASTPGQGGVRRNEQYF. CDR3 DNA sequence: TGTGCCAGCACCCCCGGACAGGGGGGCGTACGGCGGAACGAGCAGTACTTC. The full variable domain, in which reference TRBV7-8 and TRBJ2-7 provide the parts outside the CDR3, is GAGVSQSPRYKVAKRGQDVALRCDPISGHVSLFWYQQALGQGPEFLTYFQNEAQLDKSGLPSDRFFAERPEGSVSTLKIQRTQQEDSAVYLCASTPGQGGVRRNEQYFGPGTRLTVT.

CDR3 nucleotide sequence: TGTGCCAGCAGCCAAGAGTTGGCTGGTGCCGGAAACACCATATATTTT. The encoded protein is CASSQELAGAGNTIYF. The chain couples TRBV4-2 to TRBJ1-3; no firm D call. This CDR3 has 16 amino acids. Germline V gene data show CDR1 as LGHNA and CDR2 as YNFKEQ. Deletions cut 0 bases from V and 4 bases from J, with 13 bases between.

This rearrangement joins TRBV7-9 to TRBJ1-6, with 8 bases fitting TRBD1. V lost 5 bases to trimming and J lost 14 bases; unmatched junction nucleotides: 8. This CDR3 has 13 residues. Germline loops: CDR1 SEHNR, CDR2 FQNEAQ (reference sequence). In DNA form, the CDR3 reads TGTGCCAGCAGCCTAGGGGGGACAGGAGCCCTCCACTTT. Its protein is CASSLGGTGALHF.

The chain links TRBV7-2 to TRBJ2-3, with D tentatively TRBD2 (5 bases). The CDR3 totals 16 residues. Trimming stripped 5 bases from V and 0 bases from J, with 15 bases between. Germline V lookup: CDR1 SGHTA, CDR2 FQGNSA. The CDR3 sequence: CASSPRTQRSTDTQYF. The DNA for the CDR3 is TGTGCCAGCAGCCCGCGGACTCAACGCAGCACAGATACGCAGTATTTT.

This chain links TRBV6-4 with TRBJ2-7, with 8 bases matching TRBD1. The trim removed 7 bases at V and 3 bases at J, leaving 8 bases unmatched. The germline V gene encodes CDR1 MRHNA and CDR2 SNTAGT. The CDR3 spans 14 residues. The chain's CDR3 is CASTADRADYEQYF. CDR3 nucleotide sequence: TGTGCCAGCACCGCGGACAGGGCTGACTACGAGCAGTACTTC.

V is TRBV13 and J is TRBJ2-1, with TRBD2 matching 11 bases. Trimming took 6 bases from V and 9 from J; bases not matched to a gene: 10. The CDR3 has 15 residues. Germline CDR1 and CDR2: PRHDT and FYEKMQ (reference sequence). The CDR3 DNA reads as TGTGCCAGCAGTTATAGCGGGGGGGCTATTAGTGAGCAGTTCTTC. It specifies CASSYSGGAISEQFF.

The gene calls are TRBV18 and TRBJ1-1; no definite D call. Per the germline V gene, CDR1 is KGHSH and CDR2 is LQKENI. This CDR3 has 13 residues. Trimming cost V 8 bases and J 0 bases, with 10 bases left between them. CDR3 sequence: CASGGQLNTEAFF. The CDR3 nucleotides are TGTGCCAGCGGAGGGCAGCTGAACACTGAAGCTTTCTTT. Filled out from reference TRBV18 and TRBJ1-1, the complete variable domain reads NAGVMQNPRHLVRRRGQEARLRCSPMKGHSHVYWYRQLPEEGLKFMVYLQKENIIDESGMPKERFSAEFPKEGPSILRIQQVVRGDSAAYFCASGGQLNTEAFFGQGTRLTVV.

The V call is TRBV20-1, the J call TRBJ1-1; D is uncertain. This CDR3 contains 12 residues. Germline V CDR1 and CDR2: DFQATT, SNEGSKA (reference sequence). V was clipped by 3 bases and J by 7 bases, with 12 bases between them. DNA of the CDR3: TGCAGTGCTAGTCTCCGCGGGCTTGAAGCTTTCTTT. The encoded protein is CSASLRGLEAFF.

V and J are TRBV7-2 and TRBJ2-1, with 10 nucleotides matching TRBD2. Germline-derived CDR1 and CDR2 are SGHTA and FQGNSA. The CDR3 extends over 15 amino acids. The ends lost 4 bases at V and 8 bases at J; junction bases unmatched: 8. The CDR3 loop is CASSSRLAGLDEQFF. In nucleotides, the CDR3 is TGTGCCAGCAGCTCACGACTAGCGGGCCTCGATGAGCAGTTCTTC. Based on the CDR3 plus reference TRBV7-2 and TRBJ2-1, the full variable domain is GAGVSQSPSNKVTEKGKDVELRCDPISGHTALYWYRQSLGQGLEFLIYFQGNSAPDKSGLPSDRFSAERTGGSVSTLTIQRTQQEDSAVYLCASSSRLAGLDEQFFGPGTRLTVL.

This clone appeared once. V gene TRBV9 combines with J gene TRBJ2-1; D not resolved. The V and J ends lost 0 bases and 3 bases respectively, with 10 bases between them. In germline, CDR1 is SGDLS, CDR2 YYNGEE. The CDR3 loop spans 15 amino acids. The CDR3 sequence: CASSVVDASYNEQFF. The CDR3 DNA sequence: TGTGCCAGCAGCGTAGTTGATGCTAGCTACAATGAGCAGTTCTTC.

This chain joins TRBV19 and TRBJ1-2; tentatively, D is TRBD1 (6 bases). This CDR3 is built from 14 residues. CDR1 and CDR2 (germline): LNHDA, SQIVND (reference sequence). Trimming removed 7 bases at V and 7 bases at J, with 19 bases between. This CDR3 is CASIPGQTWRGYTF. CDR3 nucleotide sequence: TGTGCCAGTATCCCCGGACAGACCTGGCGTGGCTACACCTTC.

The chain uses TRBV19 and TRBJ1-2, with 10 bases fitting TRBD1. Germline V gene sequence: CDR1 LNHDA, CDR2 SQIVND (reference sequence). V lost 6 bases, J lost 5 bases, and 3 bases stayed unmatched. The CDR3 loop spans 13 amino acids. In DNA form, the CDR3 reads TGTGCCAGTAGGGACAGGGGGAGGTATGGCTACACCTTC. Its translation is CASRDRGRYGYTF. Supplemented by reference TRBV19 and TRBJ1-2, the full variable domain reads DGGITQSPKYLFRKEGQNVTLSCEQNLNHDAMYWYRQDPGQGLRLIYYSQIVNDFQKGDIAEGYSVSREKKESFPLTVTSAQKNPTAFYLCASRDRGRYGYTFGSGTRLTVV.

This clone was observed once. V is TRBV6-4 and J is TRBJ2-1, with D tentatively TRBD2 (6 bases). Germline loops: CDR1 MRHNA, CDR2 SNTAGT. The CDR3 consists of 13 residues. The V and J ends lost 10 bases and 0 bases respectively, with 10 bases between them. The CDR3 spells CATSSDSYNEQFF. The CDR3 DNA reads TGTGCCACCTCTAGCGACTCCTACAATGAGCAGTTCTTC.

In its sample, this clone was seen once. The rearrangement joins TRBV30 to TRBJ1-2; TRBD1 agrees at 9 bases. Germline CDR1 reads GTSNPN; CDR2 reads SVGIG (reference sequence). This CDR3 contains 13 residues. V lost 0 bases and J lost 8; bases outside the gene matches: 4. Here the CDR3 reads CAWSVRTGAGYTF. The CDR3 bases are TGTGCCTGGAGTGTACGGACAGGGGCCGGCTACACCTTC.

The chain joins TRBV6-6 to TRBJ2-7; 7 positions match TRBD2. In germline, CDR1 is MNHNY, CDR2 SVGAGI (reference sequence). V was clipped by 5 bases and J by 3 bases; unmatched bases: 7. This CDR3 spans 14 amino acids. DNA of the CDR3: TGTGCCAGCAGTAACGGACTAGGGCTCTACGAGCAGTACTTC. Encoded protein: CASSNGLGLYEQYF.

This chain links TRBV30 with TRBJ1-5, with D unclear. Germline CDR1 is GTSNPN and CDR2 is SVGIG (reference sequence). This CDR3 region has 13 residues. V dropped 0 bases and J dropped 3 bases, with 6 bases sitting between them. CDR3 DNA: TGTGCCTGGAGTGTGGCAGACAATCAGCCCCAGCATTTT. Translating gives CAWSVADNQPQHF.

This clone is a singleton in its sample. The chain is built from TRBV10-3 and TRBJ2-7; possibly TRBD1 for D (6 bases). Trimming took 3 bases from V and 2 from J, leaving 11 bases between them. The CDR3 extends over 14 amino acids. Germline CDR1 ENHRY, CDR2 SYGVKD. DNA of the CDR3: TGTGCCATCAGTGATTCAGGGGTAACCTACGAGCAGTACTTC. Its protein product is CAISDSGVTYEQYF.

The chain joins TRBV30 to TRBJ2-1, with 8 positions matching TRBD2. The germline V gene has CDR1 GTSNPN and CDR2 SVGIG (reference sequence). Losses at the gene ends were 8 bases for V and 4 bases for J; bases not matched to a gene: 10. CDR3 length: 14 amino acids. The DNA of the CDR3 is TGTGCCCGTGGGGGACTAGGGGCGTACAATGAGCAGTTCTTC. This codes for CARGGLGAYNEQFF.